Included here is one TCR beta chain sequence, with context. Antigen specificity is unknown. The primer mix had 60 Vbeta and 13 Jbeta primers. Clones were sequenced by immunoSEQ multiplex PCR, and TCRdb holds only the in-frame ones, with some missing. The repertoire holds about 120,000 clones, roughly 78% seen once, with 8.9% in the top ten. The V gene lost 0 bases and the J gene lost 5 bases, with 11 bases spanning the gap. The CDR3 loop spans 14 amino acids. Germline assignment: CDR1 MNHEY and CDR2 SVGAGI. The sample comes from a study of cytomegalovirus exposure and HLA in healthy donors. Study-wide background: Assignment to the Caucasian-associated ancestry cluster applied to around four fifths of the approximately 400 genotyped donors.

Findings of the study overall: Published work reported that the classifier diagnosed cytomegalovirus status with high specificity and sensitivity. The authors considered a cluster of highly shared sequence variants likely to be a sequencing artifact.

The donors gave bone marrow, and they were healthy. This clonotype was sampled from a young man in good health and CMV-seropositive. Specimen: PBMCs. The gene calls are TRBV6-5 and TRBJ2-7; D not resolved. The DNA of the CDR3 is TGTGCCAGCAGTTACTCGAGTACTATTCACGAGCAGTACTTC. Translating gives CASSYSSTIHEQYF.